One and the same sample provided the 3 T cell receptor beta chains below, sequenced in a study of PD-1 blockade in mismatch repair-deficient tumors. Their antigens remain unidentified. Only in-frame clones appear in the TCRdb table, and some are missing; sequencing was by immunoSEQ multiplex PCR. The sample has roughly 14,000 clones, around 86% seen once. Regarding time point: approximately 10-day in vitro stimulation with candidate neoantigen peptide 6. This specimen was cells cultured in vitro, taken from a patient treated with pembrolizumab. The receptors were gathered from an adult with mismatch repair-deficient cancer.

The chain couples TRBV28 to TRBJ2-1; 8 nucleotides line up with TRBD2. The CDR3 is made up of 16 amino acids. Germline-derived CDR1 and CDR2 are MDHEN and SYDVKM. V was pared by 3 bases and J by 1 base, with 5 bases of the junction left unmatched. The CDR3 DNA reads as TGTGCCAGCAGTTTGATGGCGGGAGGTTCCTACAATGAGCAGTTCTTC. As protein: CASSLMAGGSYNEQFF.

This clone was seen just once. The same CDR3 is also encoded by other DNA sequences in this sample. The chain employs TRBV27 and TRBJ2-5; D ambiguous. The V gene's germline CDR1 is MNHEY and CDR2 SMNVEV (reference sequence). The CDR3 totals 13 residues. Trimming stripped 8 bases from V and 5 bases from J, with 15 bases between. The CDR3 spells CASGRAIGETQYF. The CDR3 coding sequence is TGTGCCAGCGGAAGGGCCATCGGGGAGACCCAGTACTTC.

The chain recombines TRBV27 with TRBJ2-2; D assignment may be TRBD1 or TRBD2 (6 bases each). Germline V gene sequence: CDR1 MNHEY, CDR2 SMNVEV (reference sequence). Trimming removed 8 bases from V and 0 bases from J, with 16 bases in between. The CDR3 length is 16 residues. CDR3 nucleotide sequence: TGTGCCAGCGCTTTCGGGGGCATCCCGAACACCGGGGAGCTGTTTTTT. Protein product: CASAFGGIPNTGELFF.